This T cell receptor beta chain was sequenced for a study of T cell repertoires in cytomegalovirus infection. As for the study in general: Matching HLA type, along with CMV infection, was indicated by public TCR beta signatures.

Via MiXCR, TCRdb re-called the reads, giving one row per CDR3 protein. The sample shows 300,000 or so distinct CDR3 sequences, roughly 26% of them seen only once. This clonotype occurred many times. The V end lost 3 bases, the J end lost 5 bases, and 8 bases lay between the germline ends. CDR1 is LNHDA, CDR2 SQIVND, per germline (reference sequence). The CDR3 extends over 13 amino acids. The genes are TRBV19 and TRBJ2-1, with D possibly TRBD2 on 6 matching bases. The clonotype originates from a human donor in good health (CMV status not recorded). Some clones in this sample may be carry-over from other donors' samples. Specimen: PBMCs. The CDR3 DNA reads TGTGCCAGTAGTATCGGAGGGAACAATGAGCAGTTCTTC. Its protein product is CASSIGGNNEQFF.